This is a list of T cell receptor beta chains from one sample in a study of cytomegalovirus exposure and HLA in healthy donors. TCRdb's copy holds only in-frame clones and misses some; the assay was immunoSEQ multiplex PCR. The sample includes under 20,000 clones, approximately 84% of them seen just once. Sequences were obtained from PBMCs. The receptors were sampled from a human donor in good health. The CDR3 runs from the conserved cysteine through the conserved F or W. The D gene is left open where the match is weak. The listing skips clone size in some rows; elsewhere it reads once, few, many or a size class.

v_call	d_call	clone_size	j_call	cdr3_aa	cdr3_nt
TRBV19	TRBD1	NA	TRBJ2-2	CASTGTGGTGELFF	TGTGCCAGTACCGGGACAGGGGGGACCGGGGAGCTGTTTTTT
TRBV19	NA	NA	TRBJ1-5	CASSMFDSGQPQHF	TGTGCCAGTAGTATGTTTGATAGTGGTCAGCCCCAGCATTTT
TRBV7-6	NA	NA	TRBJ2-7	CASSRLDYGSSYEQYF	TGTGCCAGCAGCCGTCTCGACTATGGAAGCTCCTACGAGCAGTACTTC
TRBV5-5	NA	NA	TRBJ2-7	CASSYNSRAHYEQYF	TGTGCCAGCAGCTATAACTCCAGGGCTCACTACGAGCAGTACTTC
TRBV4-2	TRBD2	NA	TRBJ2-2	CASSQLAGDTGELFF	TGTGCCAGCAGCCAACTAGCGGGAGACACCGGGGAGCTGTTTTTT
TRBV7-6	TRBD2	NA	TRBJ2-5	CASSDRGLAKTQETQYF	TGTGCCAGCAGCGACCGGGGACTAGCGAAAACCCAAGAGACCCAGTACTTC
TRBV19	NA	NA	TRBJ1-5	CASSPPNRADQPQHF	TGTGCCAGTAGTCCCCCTAACAGGGCGGATCAGCCCCAGCATTTT
TRBV6-5	TRBD1	NA	TRBJ1-2	CASRFPGTEYGCTF	TGTGCCAGCAGGTTCCCGGGGACAGAGTATGGCTGCACCTTC
TRBV18	NA	NA	TRBJ2-7	CASSPRITELFYEQYF	TGTGCCAGCTCACCACGTATCACAGAACTCTTCTACGAGCAGTACTTC
TRBV5-5	NA	NA	TRBJ2-7	CASSYQQGYEQYF	TGTGCCAGCAGCTACCAACAGGGCTACGAGCAGTACTTC
TRBV20-1	NA	NA	TRBJ2-5	CSAGDQETQYF	TGCAGTGCAGGAGACCAAGAGACCCAGTACTTC
TRBV30	TRBD1	NA	TRBJ1-4	CATGTGTEKLFF	TGTGCCACCGGGACAGGGACTGAAAAACTGTTTTTT
TRBV12-5	NA	NA	TRBJ2-7	CASGLGHSYEQYF	TGTGCTAGTGGTTTGGGACACTCCTACGAGCAGTACTTC
TRBV7-9	TRBD2	NA	TRBJ2-1	CATRTSGRSLLF	TGTGCCACCCGAACTAGCGGGAGAAGTTTGCTCTTC
TRBV4-3	NA	NA	TRBJ2-7	CASSRRGGSYEQYF	TGCGCCAGCAGCCGGAGAGGGGGATCCTACGAGCAGTACTTC
TRBV10-2	TRBD1	few	TRBJ1-1	CASRYGQGGTEAFF	TGCGCCAGCAGATACGGACAGGGTGGGACTGAAGCTTTCTTT
TRBV4-1	TRBD2	NA	TRBJ2-7	CASSQYGTSGSYEQYF	TGCGCCAGCAGCCAATACGGGACTAGCGGGTCCTACGAGCAGTACTTC
TRBV25-1	TRBD2	medium-sized	TRBJ2-5	CASSERGLAGGTETQYF	TGTGCCAGCAGTGAGAGGGGACTAGCGGGAGGTACGGAGACCCAGTACTTC